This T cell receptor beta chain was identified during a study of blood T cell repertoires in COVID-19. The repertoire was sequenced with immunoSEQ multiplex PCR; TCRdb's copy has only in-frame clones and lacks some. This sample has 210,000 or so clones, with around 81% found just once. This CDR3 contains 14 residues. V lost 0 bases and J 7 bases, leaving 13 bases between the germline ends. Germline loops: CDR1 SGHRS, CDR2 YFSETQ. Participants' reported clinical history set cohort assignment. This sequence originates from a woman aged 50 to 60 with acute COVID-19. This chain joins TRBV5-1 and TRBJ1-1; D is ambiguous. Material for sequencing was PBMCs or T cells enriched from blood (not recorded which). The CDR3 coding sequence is TGCGCCAGCAGCTTGGTAAGCGATTTAGGTGAAGCTTTCTTT. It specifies CASSLVSDLGEAFF.